Listed below are T cell receptor beta chains from one sample, sequenced in a study of early stage breast cancer tumors. Profiling relied on immunoSEQ multiplex PCR, and the TCRdb table lists in-frame clones only, not all of them. Among about 48,000 clones, 83% were seen once, and the ten largest hold approximately 1.5%. What was sequenced was blood. These receptor sequences come from a person aged 45-60 years with breast cancer. Both conserved end residues are part of each CDR3. D genes are given only for firm matches. A clone size is listed for some rows: how often the clone was seen (once, few, many), or a class if it is expanded.

length	D	size	J	V	CDR3	DNA
15	TRBD2	.	TRBJ2-2	TRBV18	CASSPGTTNTGELFF	TGTGCCAGCTCCCCCGGGACTACGAACACCGGGGAGCTGTTTTTT
13	.	.	TRBJ1-3	TRBV2	CASLRDIGNTIYF	TGTGCCAGCTTGAGGGACATTGGAAACACCATATATTTT
15	TRBD1	.	TRBJ2-7	TRBV7-3	CASSPGTGLDYEQYF	TGTGCCAGCAGCCCTGGGACAGGATTAGACTACGAGCAGTACTTC
12	.	few	TRBJ1-5	TRBV2	CASSEGTGRGSF	TGTGCCAGCAGTGAGGGGACGGGCAGAGGCTCTTTT
15	.	.	TRBJ2-2	TRBV28	CASSPRQQQAGELFF	TGTGCCAGCAGTCCTCGACAGCAACAAGCCGGGGAGCTGTTTTTT
14	.	medium-sized	TRBJ1-2	TRBV7-3	CASSPLGGDYGYTF	TGTGCCAGCAGCCCACTAGGAGGGGACTATGGCTACACCTTC
20	.	.	TRBJ2-6	TRBV4-3	CASSPLHVGEGGSGANVLTF	TGCGCCAGCAGCCCTCTCCATGTGGGCGAAGGGGGCTCTGGGGCCAACGTCCTGACTTTC
21	TRBD1	.	TRBJ1-5	TRBV19	CASSIARGTGGWIVSNQPQHF	TGTGCCAGTAGTATAGCCCGGGGGACAGGGGGCTGGATAGTTAGCAATCAGCCCCAGCATTTT
12	.	.	TRBJ1-1	TRBV19	CASSIGTTEAFF	TGTGCCAGTAGTATAGGGACCACTGAAGCTTTCTTT
16	TRBD2	once	TRBJ2-2	TRBV15	CATSRDRLASTGELFF	TGTGCCACCAGCAGAGATCGACTAGCGAGCACCGGGGAGCTGTTTTTT
15	TRBD2	.	TRBJ2-3	TRBV2	CASRGLAGVQDTQYF	TGTGCCAGCAGGGGACTAGCGGGGGTTCAAGATACGCAGTATTTT
13	TRBD2	.	TRBJ2-7	TRBV10-1	CASSVAGAYEQYF	TGCGCCAGCAGTGTCGCGGGAGCCTACGAGCAGTACTTC
16	.	.	TRBJ1-1	TRBV28	CASSLWGPTGTTEAFF	TGTGCCAGCAGTTTATGGGGACCCACAGGGACCACTGAAGCTTTCTTT
17	TRBD1	.	TRBJ1-3	TRBV4-3	CASSQALTGTSGNTIYF	TGCGCCAGCAGCCAAGCTCTGACAGGGACCTCTGGAAACACCATATATTTT
14	.	few	TRBJ1-2	TRBV2	CASTPSQGRYGYTF	TGTGCCAGCACTCCAAGCCAGGGGAGATATGGCTACACCTTC
11	.	.	TRBJ1-1	TRBV20-1	CSASGRVGAFF	TGCAGTGCCTCGGGCAGGGTTGGCGCTTTCTTT
12	.	.	TRBJ1-1	TRBV10-1	CASRNRESEAFF	TGCGCCAGCAGAAACAGGGAGTCTGAAGCTTTCTTT
15	.	.	TRBJ2-6	TRBV7-2	CASSLDVSGANVLTF	TGTGCCAGCAGCTTAGATGTCAGTGGGGCCAACGTCCTGACTTTC
15	.	.	TRBJ1-2	TRBV5-4	CASSADLVSNYGYTF	TGTGCCAGCAGCGCGGATCTCGTTAGTAACTATGGCTACACCTTC
13	TRBD1	.	TRBJ2-3	TRBV6-6	CATEQGAKDTQYF	TGTGCCACCGAACAGGGGGCAAAAGATACGCAGTATTTT
15	.	few	TRBJ1-1	TRBV6-1	CASSEATVMNTEAFF	TGTGCCAGCAGTGAAGCGACGGTCATGAACACTGAAGCTTTCTTT